The clone carrying this TCR beta chain showed up just a few times. Its target is unknown. The sample comes from a study of HIV-infected children after antiretroviral therapy interruption. The TCR library was built from RNA with a 3' RACE protocol and unique molecular identifiers. TCRdb called the 3' RACE reads again in MiXCR, with one record for every CDR3 protein. The sample records tens of thousands of distinct CDR3 sequences, over 6.5% being singletons. General study findings and limits: Naive CD4+ Gini coefficient rose by interruption end, suggesting clonal expansion.

Treatment indicated: PENTA 11 planned treatment interruption arm or continuous ART arm. From thawed PBMCs, naive CD4+ CD45RA+ CD45RO- T cells were sorted. Germline trimming cut 5 bases from V and 3 bases from J; bases unmatched to any gene: 11. The length of the CDR3 is 16 residues. The receptor's source is a pool of human donors with HIV. The rearrangement uses TRBV7-1 and TRBJ1-1, with 8 bases aligning to TRBD1. TRBV7-1 is known as an ORF, though its function is uncertain. The specimen comprised CD45RA+ CD4+ T cells from PBMCs, pooled from several time points, sampled from a donor given antiretroviral therapy, either interrupted or continuous. Subset meaning: naive CD4+ CD45RA+ CD45RO- T cells. CDR3 in amino acids: CASSPNRGKDHTEAFF. Here the CDR3 DNA reads TGTGCCAGCAGCCCAAACAGGGGGAAGGATCACACTGAAGCTTTCTTT.